The TCR beta chain under discussion was sequenced for a study of T cells in Graves' hyperthyroidism and ophthalmopathy. The source material, RNA transcripts, was used to amplify TCR beta CDR3 regions. HTBI primers were used for first-round RT-PCR of the TCR CDR3. TCRdb reprocessed the multiplex PCR reads with MiXCR, giving one entry per CDR3 protein. The sample shows about 350,000 distinct CDR3 sequences, 11% to 15% of them seen only once. This clonotype came up a few times. Trimming cost V 1 base and J 6 bases, with 19 bases left between them. Germline CDR1 reads SGHTA; CDR2 reads FQGNSA. The CDR3 is 16 amino acids.

The sequence derives from a woman in her 30s with Graves' hyperthyroidism. Sequenced sample: blood. This chain uses TRBV7-2 with TRBJ2-7; the D is unclear. CDR3 region: CASSLDYRQKMSEQYF. In nucleotides, the CDR3 is TGTGCCAGCAGCTTAGACTATCGACAAAAAATGAGCGAGCAGTACTTC.